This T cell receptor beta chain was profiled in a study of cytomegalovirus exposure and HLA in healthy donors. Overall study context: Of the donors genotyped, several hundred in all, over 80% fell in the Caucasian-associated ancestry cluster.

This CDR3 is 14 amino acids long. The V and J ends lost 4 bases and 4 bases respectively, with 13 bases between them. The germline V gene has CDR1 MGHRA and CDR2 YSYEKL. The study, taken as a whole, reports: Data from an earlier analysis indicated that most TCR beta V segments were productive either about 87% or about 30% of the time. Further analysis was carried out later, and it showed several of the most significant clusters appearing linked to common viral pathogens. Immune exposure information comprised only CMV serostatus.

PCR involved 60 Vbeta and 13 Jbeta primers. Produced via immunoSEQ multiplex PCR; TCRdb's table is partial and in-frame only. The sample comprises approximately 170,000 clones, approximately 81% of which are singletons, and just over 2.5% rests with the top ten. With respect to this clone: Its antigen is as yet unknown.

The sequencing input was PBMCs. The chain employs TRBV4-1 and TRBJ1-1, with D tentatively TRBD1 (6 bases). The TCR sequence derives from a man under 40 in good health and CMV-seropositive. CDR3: CASSPQGRATEAFF. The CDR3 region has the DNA TGCGCCAGCAGCCCCCAGGGGAGGGCCACTGAAGCTTTCTTT.